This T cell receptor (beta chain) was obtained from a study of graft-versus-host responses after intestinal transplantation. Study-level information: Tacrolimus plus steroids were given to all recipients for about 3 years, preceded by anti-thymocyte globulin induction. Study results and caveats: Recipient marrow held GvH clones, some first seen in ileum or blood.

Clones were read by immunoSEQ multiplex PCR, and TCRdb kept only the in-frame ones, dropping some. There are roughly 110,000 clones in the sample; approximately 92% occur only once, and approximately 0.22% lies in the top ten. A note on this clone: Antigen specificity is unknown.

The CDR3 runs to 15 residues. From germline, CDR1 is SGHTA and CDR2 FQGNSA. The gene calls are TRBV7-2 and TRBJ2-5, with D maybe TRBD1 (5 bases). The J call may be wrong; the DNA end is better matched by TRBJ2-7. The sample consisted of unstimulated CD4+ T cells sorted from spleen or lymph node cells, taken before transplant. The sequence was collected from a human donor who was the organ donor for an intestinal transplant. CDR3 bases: TGTGCCAGCAGCTTAGCGTCCCAGGGCTCCTACGAGCAGTACTTC. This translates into CASSLASQGSYEQYF.